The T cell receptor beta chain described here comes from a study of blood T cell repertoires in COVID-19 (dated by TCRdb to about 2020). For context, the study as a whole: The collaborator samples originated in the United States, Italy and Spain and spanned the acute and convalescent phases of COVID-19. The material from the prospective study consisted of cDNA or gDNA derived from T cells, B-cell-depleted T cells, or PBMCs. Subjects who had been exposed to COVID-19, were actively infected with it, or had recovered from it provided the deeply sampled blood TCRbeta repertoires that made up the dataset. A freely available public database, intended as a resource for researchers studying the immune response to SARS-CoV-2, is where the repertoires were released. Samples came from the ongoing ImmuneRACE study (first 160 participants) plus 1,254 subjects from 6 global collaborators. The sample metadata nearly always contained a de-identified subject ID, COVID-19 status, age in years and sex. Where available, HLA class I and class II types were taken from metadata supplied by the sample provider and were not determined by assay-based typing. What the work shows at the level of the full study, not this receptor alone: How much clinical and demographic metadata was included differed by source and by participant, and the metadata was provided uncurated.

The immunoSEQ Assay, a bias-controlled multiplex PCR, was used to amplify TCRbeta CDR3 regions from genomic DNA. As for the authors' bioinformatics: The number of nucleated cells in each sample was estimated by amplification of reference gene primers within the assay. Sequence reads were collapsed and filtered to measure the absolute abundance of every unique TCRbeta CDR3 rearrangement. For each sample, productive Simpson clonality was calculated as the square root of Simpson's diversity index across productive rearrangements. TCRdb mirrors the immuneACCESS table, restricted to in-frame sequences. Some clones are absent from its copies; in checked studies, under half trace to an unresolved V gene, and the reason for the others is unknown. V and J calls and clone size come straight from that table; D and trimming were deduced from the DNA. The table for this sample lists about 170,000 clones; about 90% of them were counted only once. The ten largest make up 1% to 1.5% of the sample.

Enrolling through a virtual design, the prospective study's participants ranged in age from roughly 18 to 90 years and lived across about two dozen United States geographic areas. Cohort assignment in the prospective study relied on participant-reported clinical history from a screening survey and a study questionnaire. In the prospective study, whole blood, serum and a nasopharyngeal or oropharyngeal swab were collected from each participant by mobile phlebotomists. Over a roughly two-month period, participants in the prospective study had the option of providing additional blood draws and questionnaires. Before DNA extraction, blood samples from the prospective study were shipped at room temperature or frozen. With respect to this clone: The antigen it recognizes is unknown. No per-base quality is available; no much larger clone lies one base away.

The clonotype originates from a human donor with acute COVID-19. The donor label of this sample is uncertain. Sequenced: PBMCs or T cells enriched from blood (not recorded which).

The CDR3 has the sequence CASSFAPFRDTEAFF. The base sequence is TGTGCCAGCAGCTTTGCCCCCTTCCGGGACACTGAAGCTTTCTTT. The chain was built from TRBV5-4 and TRBJ1-1, with the D segment identity uncertain. Trimming removed 2 bases from V and 3 bases from J, leaving 14 bases between the germline ends. CDR1 SGHNT and CDR2 YYREEE are derived from the germline V gene (reference sequence). Inclusive of the bounding cysteine and phenylalanine, the CDR3 is 15 residues long. Just the 45-base CDR3 DNA is kept, in frame starting at base 1.